This entry concerns a single T cell receptor beta chain. The sample originates from a study of control samples from healthy donors and cancer patients. The CDR3 sequence is 14 residues long. Trimming cost V 1 base and J 4 bases, with 10 bases left between them. CDR1 and CDR2 from the germline V gene are SEHNR and FQNEAQ (reference sequence). Only in-frame clones appear in the TCRdb table, and some are missing; sequencing was by immunoSEQ multiplex PCR. The data contain about 55,000 clones, roughly 96% of them singletons. The TCR was taken from a woman aged 30 to 39 in good health. The sequenced sample consisted of blood. The V gene is TRBV7-9, the J gene TRBJ1-2; no clear D gene. The CDR3 here is CASSLDVDVYGYTF. The CDR3 nucleotides read TGTGCCAGCAGCTTAGACGTGGACGTCTATGGCTACACCTTC.